These 25 T cell receptor beta chains share one sample of origin, sequenced in a study of cytomegalovirus exposure and HLA in healthy donors. The PCR used 60 Vbeta and 13 Jbeta primers. Sequencing was performed with immunoSEQ multiplex PCR; in TCRdb, only in-frame clones are kept and a portion is missing. In the table there are around 130,000 clones, 65% to 80% of which are singletons. Sequenced: PBMCs. The receptors were gathered from a woman in her 40s in good health and CMV-seronegative.

The sample holds a few counts of this clone. The rearrangement uses TRBV5-1 and TRBJ2-5, with D maybe TRBD1 (7 bases). Trimming pared 6 bases from V and 5 bases from J, leaving 14 bases between. Germline CDR1 and CDR2: SGHRS and YFSETQ. The CDR3 covers 13 residues. The DNA for the CDR3 is TGCGCCAGCACTACAGGGGACTGGGAGACCCAGTACTTC. Its protein is CASTTGDWETQYF.

A note on this clone: One junction end does not reproduce the germline sequence, and a read error may be involved. J is TRBJ1-2 and V is TRBV7-9, with 10 positions matching TRBD1. Germline assignment: CDR1 SEHNR and CDR2 FQNEAQ (reference sequence). CDR3 size: 16 residues. CDR3 sequence: CSSNAPLDRGQDGYTF. In DNA form, the CDR3 reads TGTTCCAGCAACGCCCCCCTAGACAGGGGGCAAGACGGCTACACCTTC.

The chain couples TRBV28 to TRBJ2-7, with 9 nucleotides matching TRBD2. The V and J ends lost 8 bases and 5 bases, in that order; junction bases with no gene match: 4. The CDR3 extends over 12 amino acids. Germline V CDR1 and CDR2: MDHEN, SYDVKM. The CDR3 DNA reads as TGTGCCAGCCAGCGGGAGGTCCACGAGCAGTACTTC. Its protein product is CASQREVHEQYF.

V is TRBV5-1 and J is TRBJ2-7; TRBD1 aligns across 9 bases. After removal of 0 bases from V and 5 bases from J, the junction contained 9 bases not matched to a gene. This CDR3 is 16 amino acids long. The germline CDR1 and CDR2 sequences are SGHRS and YFSETQ. CDR3 in amino acids: CASSLGSTGTGHEQYF. CDR3 in DNA: TGCGCCAGCAGCTTGGGGTCTACCGGGACAGGGCACGAGCAGTACTTC.

A word on this clone: Other DNA sequences from this sample encode an identical CDR3 as well. The V gene is TRBV9, the J gene TRBJ2-7; tentatively, D is TRBD2 (6 bases). The CDR3 runs 11 residues. V shed 3 bases and J shed 6 bases, with 7 bases lying between them. Germline V gives CDR1 SGDLS, CDR2 YYNGEE. The DNA for the CDR3 is TGTGCCAGCAGCGCCGGGGGCGAGCAGTACTTC. It encodes CASSAGGEQYF.

The chain is built from TRBV28 and TRBJ1-4; 10 bases map to TRBD1. CDR1 and CDR2 from the germline V gene are MDHEN and SYDVKM. The CDR3 has 16 residues. The J segment lost 4 bases and the V segment lost 3 bases, leaving 5 bases of the junction unmatched. DNA for the CDR3: TGTGCCAGCAGTTTTCCCGGGACAGGGGTTAATGAAAAACTGTTTTTT. Encoded protein: CASSFPGTGVNEKLFF.

In this sample, this clone turned up a few times. The chain is built from TRBV13 and TRBJ2-2; 11 bases agree with TRBD2. The V gene end was trimmed by 1 base and the J gene end by 4 bases; junction bases not matched to a gene: 8. This CDR3 is 18 amino acids long. Per germline, CDR1 PRHDT and CDR2 FYEKMQ (reference sequence). CDR3 nucleotides: TGTGCCAGCAGCTTAGAGAAGGGACTAGCGGATCTCACCGGGGAGCTGTTTTTT. Encoded protein: CASSLEKGLADLTGELFF.

For this clone: Other DNA variants within this sample encode the same CDR3. This chain connects TRBV5-4 to TRBJ2-3; 12 bases line up with TRBD2. Germline V CDR1 and CDR2: SGHNT, YYREEE (reference sequence). After removal of 4 bases from V and 4 bases from J, the junction contained 4 bases not matched to a gene. The length of the CDR3 is 15 residues. The CDR3 nucleotides read TGTGCCAGCAGCAGGCTAGCGGGGGGGGCAGATACGCAGTATTTT. This translates into CASSRLAGGADTQYF.

The J gene is TRBJ2-3, the V gene TRBV19; TRBD2 aligns across 7 bases. V gave up 5 bases and J gave up 1 base; unmatched junction bases: 15. The CDR3 runs 18 residues. The V gene's germline CDR1 is LNHDA and CDR2 SQIVND (reference sequence). The CDR3 reads CASSAAGTISLGTDTQYF. CDR3 sequence (DNA): TGTGCCAGTAGTGCTGCCGGGACTATTAGTTTGGGCACAGATACGCAGTATTTT.

The chain has TRBV28 and TRBJ1-6; TRBD1 agrees at 12 bases. Germline-derived CDR1 and CDR2 are MDHEN and SYDVKM. There are 14 residues in the CDR3. The J segment lost 6 bases and the V segment lost 10 bases, leaving 4 bases of the junction unmatched. CDR3 in DNA: TGTGCCAACCGGGACAGGGGGCTTAATTCACCCCTCCACTTT. Amino acid sequence: CANRDRGLNSPLHF.

CDR3 protein: CASGPRTDTQYF. The CDR3 DNA follows: TGTGCCAGCGGGCCAAGAACAGATACGCAGTATTTT. V usage is TRBV2 and J usage is TRBJ2-3; no clear D. Per the germline V gene, CDR1 is SNHLY and CDR2 is FYNNEI. The length of the CDR3 is 12 residues. Trimming removed 8 bases from V and 3 bases from J, with 9 bases in between.

This rearrangement joins TRBV30 to TRBJ1-1, with a tentative D call TRBD1 (6 bases). CDR3 length: 17 amino acids. Trimming pared 1 base from V and 1 base from J, leaving 19 bases between. Germline loops: CDR1 GTSNPN, CDR2 SVGIG (reference sequence). The CDR3 bases are TGTGCCTGGAGTGCGACAGGCCGCGAACGTAGGAACACTGAAGCTTTCTTT. Its translation is CAWSATGRERRNTEAFF.

As DNA, the CDR3 is TGTGCCAGCAGTGACGACAGGGAGAATGGCTACACCTTC. The encoded protein is CASSDDRENGYTF. This chain uses TRBV2 with TRBJ1-2; TRBD1 aligns across 7 bases. The J segment lost 6 bases and the V segment lost 3 bases, leaving 4 bases of the junction unmatched. CDR3 size: 13 residues. Germline lookup yields CDR1 SNHLY and CDR2 FYNNEI.

The chain recombines TRBV5-3 with TRBJ2-7, with 7 bases fitting TRBD1. TRBV5-3 is noted as an ORF with a role that remains uncertain. CDR3 length: 17 amino acids. V dropped 4 bases and J dropped 1; count of bases not matched to a gene: 14. CDR3 amino acids: CARSRRNRGKVSYEQYF. The CDR3 DNA follows: TGTGCCAGAAGCCGGCGAAACAGGGGAAAGGTGTCCTACGAGCAGTACTTC.

This clone is a singleton in its sample. At one end the junction does not follow the germline gene, possibly because of a read error. The chain is built from TRBV6-5 and TRBJ1-1; 8 nucleotides agree with TRBD1. The CDR3 has 13 residues. Germline V gene data show CDR1 as MNHEY and CDR2 as SVGAGI. In DNA, the CDR3 is TGTGTCAGCAGTTACCCTGGGACAGGTGAAGCTTTCTTT. It translates to CVSSYPGTGEAFF.

This clone was observed a handful of times. The V gene is TRBV30, the J gene TRBJ1-1; D is uncertain. The V and J ends lost 5 bases and 0 bases respectively, with 10 bases between them. Germline V gene data show CDR1 as GTSNPN and CDR2 as SVGIG (reference sequence). CDR3 length: 13 amino acids. The CDR3 nucleotides read TGTGCCTGGCAGGCAAACATGAACACTGAAGCTTTCTTT. Translation gives CAWQANMNTEAFF.

This clone was found once. V gene TRBV29-1 combines with J gene TRBJ2-3; TRBD2 is a possible D gene (5 bases). The CDR3 spans 14 residues. Trimming left V 7 bases short and J 2 bases short, with 16 bases between. From germline, CDR1 is SQVTM and CDR2 ANQGSEA. The CDR3 here is CSALSGLHTDTQYF. The CDR3 DNA is TGCAGCGCTCTGAGCGGCTTACACACAGATACGCAGTATTTT.

The rearrangement links TRBV2 to TRBJ2-5, with D tentatively TRBD1 (5 bases). Matching the DNA end better, TRBJ2-7 makes the J call doubtful. The CDR3 spans 20 residues. Germline CDR1 is SNHLY and CDR2 is FYNNEI. CDR3: CARKPERWRPCRQRGYEQYF. The CDR3 DNA is TGTGCCAGGAAGCCGGAAAGATGGCGACCGTGCCGGCAAAGGGGCTACGAGCAGTACTTC.

The rearrangement joins TRBV9 to TRBJ1-5, with D perhaps TRBD1 (5 bases). The CDR3 extends over 13 amino acids. V lost 0 bases to trimming and J lost 6 bases, with 7 bases between them. Germline CDR1 and CDR2: SGDLS and YYNGEE. The CDR3 reads CASSVEGSQPQHF. The CDR3 DNA is TGTGCCAGCAGCGTAGAGGGGTCTCAGCCCCAGCATTTT.

V usage is TRBV5-4 and J usage is TRBJ2-7; a possible D gene is TRBD2 (7 bases). The CDR3 has 15 residues. From germline, CDR1 is SGHNT and CDR2 YYREEE (reference sequence). The V end lost 1 base, the J end lost 3 bases, and 14 bases lay between the germline ends. This CDR3 reads CASSLKGGGNYEQYF. CDR3 sequence (DNA): TGTGCCAGCAGCTTGAAGGGGGGAGGGAACTACGAGCAGTACTTC.

CDR3 sequence: CASSFLAGAEDTQYF. CDR3 coding DNA: TGTGCCAGCAGTTTCCTAGCGGGGGCTGAGGATACGCAGTATTTT. The rearrangement uses TRBV27 and TRBJ2-3; 10 positions match TRBD2. The CDR3 extends over 15 amino acids. Germline lookup yields CDR1 MNHEY and CDR2 SMNVEV (reference sequence). V was clipped by 3 bases and J by 6 bases; unmatched bases: 6.

V gene TRBV7-3 combines with J gene TRBJ2-5, with 11 bases that match TRBD2. Germline CDR1 SGHTA, CDR2 FQGTGA. The CDR3 runs to 15 residues. J was trimmed by 4 bases and V by 8 bases; bases with no gene match: 9. The CDR3 bases are TGTGCCAGCGCCATAACTAGCGGGAGACCAGAGACCCAGTACTTC. It translates to CASAITSGRPETQYF.

The chain employs TRBV5-1 and TRBJ2-2; D might be TRBD1 (6 bases). Trimming took off 2 bases at V and 4 bases at J, with 12 bases between the two ends. CDR3 size: 15 residues. CDR1 and CDR2 from the germline V gene are SGHRS and YFSETQ. The CDR3 DNA sequence: TGCGCCAGCAGCTTAAATGGGGGCCCCACCGGGGAGCTGTTTTTT. As protein: CASSLNGGPTGELFF.

The chain uses TRBV5-1 and TRBJ2-1; 9 bases fit TRBD1. Germline V CDR1 and CDR2: SGHRS, YFSETQ. The V and J ends lost 3 bases and 0 bases, in that order; junction bases with no gene match: 1. This CDR3 is built from 15 residues. The CDR3: CASSWGQGSYNEQFF. CDR3 nucleotide sequence: TGCGCCAGCAGCTGGGGACAGGGCTCCTACAATGAGCAGTTCTTC.

The genes are TRBV5-5 and TRBJ2-3; D remains ambiguous. Germline lookup yields CDR1 SGHKS and CDR2 YYEKEE (reference sequence). V was trimmed by 0 bases and J by 8 bases, leaving 7 bases between them. The CDR3 is 12 amino acids. The CDR3 loop is CASSLERSTQYF. DNA of the CDR3: TGTGCCAGCAGCTTGGAGAGAAGTACGCAGTATTTT.